This TCR beta chain was observed in a study of T cell responses to AZD1222 COVID-19 vaccine. This CDR3 is built from 15 residues. Germline V lookup: CDR1 MDHEN, CDR2 SYDVKM. Trimming shortened V by 2 bases and J by 2 bases, and 13 bases separated the two germline ends. Remarks on this clone: The antigen is not known.

Overall study results and limits: The donor group comprised mostly white British people and more females; the analysis possibly underestimated clonal diversity. Baseline seropositivity characterized only 5 to 7 AZD1222 recipients. Without day 14 samples, only post-peak T cell repertoires were studied.

The table came from immunoSEQ multiplex PCR; TCRdb's copy has only in-frame clones and leaves some out. The table records 70,000 to 90,000 clones, around four fifths of them present only once. The rearrangement joins TRBV28 to TRBJ2-7; a weak D match, TRBD2 (6 bases). The receptor's source is an adult in good health. Source: peripheral blood, taken on day 0 of AZD1222 vaccination. The CDR3 here is CASSLTGDSPYEQYF. The CDR3, as DNA: TGTGCCAGCAGTTTAACGGGAGACTCTCCCTACGAGCAGTACTTC.